A selection of T cell receptor beta chains follows, all from one sample in a study of T cells after yellow fever vaccination. TCRdb independently ran MiXCR on the 5' RACE reads; one entry per CDR3 protein. The table shows 500,000 to 650,000 distinct CDR3 sequences, with approximately 13% occurring only once. Material: PBMCs, obtained on the day of the yellow fever booster vaccination. The receptor source for this set is a man aged 25 to 40 who received the YFV17D yellow fever vaccine. Both conserved end residues are part of each CDR3. Fields, in order: V gene, D gene, clone size, J gene, CDR3 DNA, CDR3 protein. A D gene is named only where the DNA matches it firmly. Clone size appears in some rows only: once, few, many, or a class for an expanded clone.

>TRBV9|TRBD1|-|TRBJ1-1
TGTGCCAGCAGCGCCGCCGGGACAGGGGACTTTAACACTGAAGCTTTCTTT
CASSAAGTGDFNTEAFF
>TRBV5-1|-|-|TRBJ2-1
TGCGCCAGCAAATCGCCAGATTCGTCTTCCTACAATGAGCAGTTCTTC
CASKSPDSSSYNEQFF
>TRBV7-2|-|-|TRBJ2-1
TGTGCCAGCAGCCCCCGGGACCCGGGAGATAATGAGCAGTTCTTC
CASSPRDPGDNEQFF
>TRBV5-5|TRBD1|-|TRBJ2-7
TGTGCCAGCAGCTTATGGGACAGGTTAGGCGAGCAGTACTTC
CASSLWDRLGEQYF
>TRBV7-2|-|-|TRBJ2-3
TGTGCCAGCAGCTGGAGGGGTACCACAGATACGCAGTATTTT
CASSWRGTTDTQYF
>TRBV10-3|-|few|TRBJ1-2
TGTGCCATCAGTGAGCAGGTCCAGGCTACTAACTATGGCTACACCTTC
CAISEQVQATNYGYTF
>TRBV2|TRBD2|-|TRBJ2-7
TGTGCCAGCAGTGGACTAGCGGGGACCTCCTACGAGCAGTACTTC
CASSGLAGTSYEQYF
>TRBV7-2|TRBD2|few|TRBJ2-7
TGTGCCAGCAGCCTTAGCGGGGCCAGACCCTACGAGCAGTACTTC
CASSLSGARPYEQYF
>TRBV20-1|-|few|TRBJ2-7
TGCAGTGCTCCACCCCCGGGGCGCCTAAGGGGCGAGCAGTACTTC
CSAPPPGRLRGEQYF
>TRBV5-1|-|many|TRBJ1-6
TGCGCCAGCAGTGGCACCGGTCGGTCACCCCTCCACTTT
CASSGTGRSPLHF
>TRBV24-1|TRBD2|-|TRBJ2-1
TGTGCCACCAGTGAAACCGGGACTAGCGGGAACAAGCAGTTCTTC
CATSETGTSGNKQFF
>TRBV9|-|few|TRBJ2-1
TGTGCCAGCAGCGGTCTGGGGGGTCTGGATGAGCAGTTCTTC
CASSGLGGLDEQFF
>TRBV7-9|-|-|TRBJ2-5
TGTGCCAGCAGCAACCTTGATAAAGAGACCCAGTACTTC
CASSNLDKETQYF
>TRBV9|TRBD1|-|TRBJ1-1
TGTGCCAGCAGCGTAGGAATCGGGCAGGGGGCTGAAGCTTTCTTT
CASSVGIGQGAEAFF
>TRBV20-1|TRBD1|few|TRBJ2-3
TGCAGTGCTAGAGGAGGGACAGTCTCCACAGATACGCAGTATTTT
CSARGGTVSTDTQYF
>TRBV5-5|TRBD2|few|TRBJ2-7
TGTGCCAGCAGCCCCGGGACTAGCGATCAGTACGAGCAGTACTTC
CASSPGTSDQYEQYF
>TRBV29-1|-|many|TRBJ2-3
TGCAGCGTTGGTGAGGGGGCAGATACGCAGTATTTT
CSVGEGADTQYF
>TRBV5-8|-|few|TRBJ1-1
TGTGCCAGCAGCCCGGGACCGTCGAACACTGAAGCTTTCTTT
CASSPGPSNTEAFF
>TRBV20-1|-|many|TRBJ1-1
TGCAGTGCTAAACCGGGTGGAGGAGGGAACACTGAAGCTTTCTTT
CSAKPGGGGNTEAFF
>TRBV9|TRBD2|-|TRBJ2-1
TGTGCCAGCAGCGCAAGAGCGGGAGCGCCTTATGAGCAGTTCTTC
CASSARAGAPYEQFF
>TRBV27|-|-|TRBJ2-3
TGTGCCAGCCGTATAGAGGTGGCAGATACGCAGTATTTT
CASRIEVADTQYF
>TRBV5-1|-|-|TRBJ2-7
TGCGCCAGCAGCCCCCGAGGATGGGACGAGCAGTACTTC
CASSPRGWDEQYF
>TRBV4-2|-|few|TRBJ2-7
TGTGCCAGCAGCCAAGCTCTGAACTACGAGCAGTACTTC
CASSQALNYEQYF
>TRBV3-1|-|-|TRBJ2-7
TGTGCCAGCAGCCAATACGGAGTACGGGACGAGCAGTACTTC
CASSQYGVRDEQYF
>TRBV4-1|-|few|TRBJ2-7
TGCGCCAGCAGCCAAAGTCAGTTAGGGGTCGAGCAGTACTTC
CASSQSQLGVEQYF
>TRBV20-1|TRBD1|-|TRBJ1-2
TGCAGTGCTAGTCCGGGACAGGGATATGGCTACACCTTC
CSASPGQGYGYTF